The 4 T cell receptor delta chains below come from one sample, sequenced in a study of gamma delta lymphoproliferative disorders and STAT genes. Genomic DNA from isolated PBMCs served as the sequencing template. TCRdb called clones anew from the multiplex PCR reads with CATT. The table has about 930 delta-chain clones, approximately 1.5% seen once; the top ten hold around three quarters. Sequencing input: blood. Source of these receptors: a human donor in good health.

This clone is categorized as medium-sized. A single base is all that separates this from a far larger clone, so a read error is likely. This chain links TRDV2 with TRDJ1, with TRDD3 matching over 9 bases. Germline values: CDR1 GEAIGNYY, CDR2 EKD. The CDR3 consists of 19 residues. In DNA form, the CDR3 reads TGTGCCCGTGACACCGTCGGGATGGGGGATAGAACCTCCATCAATAAACTCATCTTT. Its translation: CARDTVGMGDRTSINKLIF.

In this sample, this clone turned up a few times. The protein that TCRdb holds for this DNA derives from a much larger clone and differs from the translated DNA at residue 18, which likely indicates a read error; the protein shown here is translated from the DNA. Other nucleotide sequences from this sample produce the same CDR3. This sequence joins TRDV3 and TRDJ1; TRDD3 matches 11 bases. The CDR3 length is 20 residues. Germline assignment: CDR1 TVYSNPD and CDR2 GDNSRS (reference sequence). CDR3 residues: CAAWEFPGVGDTSFTDKPIF. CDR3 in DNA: TGTGCCGCCTGGGAATTCCCAGGGGTGGGGGATACGTCGTTCACCGATAAACCCATCTTT.

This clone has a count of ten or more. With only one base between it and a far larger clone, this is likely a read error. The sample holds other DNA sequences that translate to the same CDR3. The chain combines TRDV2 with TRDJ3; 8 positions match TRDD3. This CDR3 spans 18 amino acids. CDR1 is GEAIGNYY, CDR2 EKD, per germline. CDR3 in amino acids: CACDTGGWKSWDTRQMFF. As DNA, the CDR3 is TGTGCCTGTGACACTGGGGGATGGAAGTCCTGGGACACCCGGCAGATGTTTTTC.

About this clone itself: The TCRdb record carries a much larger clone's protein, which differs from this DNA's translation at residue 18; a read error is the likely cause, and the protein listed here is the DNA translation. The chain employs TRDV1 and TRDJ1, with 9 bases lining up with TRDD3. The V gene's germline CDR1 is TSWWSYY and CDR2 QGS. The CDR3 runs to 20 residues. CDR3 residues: CALGLTWALGEDRVTDKIIF. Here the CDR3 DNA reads TGTGCTCTTGGGTTAACCTGGGCACTGGGGGAAGATAGAGTGACCGATAAAATCATCTTT.